These T cell receptor beta chains were read from a single sample in a study of neoadjuvant anti-PD-1 for oral cavity cancer. The data were produced by immunoSEQ multiplex PCR, yet TCRdb's version contains in-frame clones alone and is incomplete. The repertoire includes tens of thousands of clones, 65% to 80% of them detected once, and just over 2.5% sits in the top ten. Sequenced here: PBMCs, sampled before nivolumab (anti-PD-1) treatment. Every receptor here comes from a person between 40 and 85 years old with oral cavity squamous cell carcinoma. The CDR3 runs from the conserved cysteine through the conserved F or W. Each record gives: D gene, J gene, clone size, V gene, CDR3 DNA, CDR3 protein. The D gene is left open where the match is weak. Size values are once, few and many counts, or a class for expanded clones, and some rows have none.

>TRBD1|TRBJ2-1|few|TRBV5-1
TGCGCCAGCAGCTTGGCCCGGACAGGGGGGAATGAGCAGTTCTTC
CASSLARTGGNEQFF
>NA|TRBJ2-2|NA|TRBV18
TGTGCCAGCTCACCACAGGGAGACGGGGAGCTGTTTTTT
CASSPQGDGELFF
>NA|TRBJ2-1|NA|TRBV19
TGTGCCACCTCCCTGGAGGGAGTTTACAATGAGCAGTTCTTC
CATSLEGVYNEQFF
>NA|TRBJ1-1|few|TRBV19
TGTGCCAGTTCCTCAGGGGACACTGAAGCTTTCTTT
CASSSGDTEAFF
>TRBD1|TRBJ1-5|NA|TRBV7-8
TGTGCCAGCAGCCCGGCCCAGGGGGCGGGTCAGCCCCAGCATTTT
CASSPAQGAGQPQHF
>NA|TRBJ2-1|NA|TRBV11-2
TGTGCCAGCAGCTTATATCGCAATGAGCAGTTCTTC
CASSLYRNEQFF
>NA|TRBJ1-1|NA|TRBV6-1
TGTGCCAGCAGTGACAGACCCTTGAACACTGAAGCTTTCTTT
CASSDRPLNTEAFF
>TRBD1|TRBJ2-3|NA|TRBV5-1
TGCGCCAGCAGACGACAGGGGACTTGGGGAGATACGCAGTATTTT
CASRRQGTWGDTQYF
>NA|TRBJ2-3|NA|TRBV25-1
TGTGCCAGCAGTGAAATGGGTCTAGATACGCAGTATTTT
CASSEMGLDTQYF
>NA|TRBJ2-5|once|TRBV5-4
TGTGCCAGCAGCTTGGCGGCGGGAACGGAAGAGACCCAGTACTTC
CASSLAAGTEETQYF
>NA|TRBJ2-2|once|TRBV7-3
TGTGCCAGCAGCTTAACTTCCGGCGGACCCGCGAACACCGGGGAGCTGTTTTTT
CASSLTSGGPANTGELFF
>TRBD1|TRBJ1-2|NA|TRBV16
TGTGCCAGCAGCCCCCTCCTCCTTGGACAGGGGGCAGTCGGCTACACCTTC
CASSPLLLGQGAVGYTF
>NA|TRBJ1-2|NA|TRBV30
TGTGCCTGGGCCCGGGACATTTACTATGGCTACACCTTC
CAWARDIYYGYTF
>TRBD1|TRBJ1-2|once|TRBV5-6
TGTGCCAGCAACAACTTTGGACAGGGACTTGGCTACACCTTC
CASNNFGQGLGYTF
>TRBD1|TRBJ1-2|NA|TRBV7-7
TGTGCCAGCAGTCGGACAGGAACGGCTAACTATGGCTACACCTTC
CASSRTGTANYGYTF
>NA|TRBJ1-1|NA|TRBV6-5
TGTGCCAGCAGCTCGGACGGGACGAACACTGAAGCTTTCTTT
CASSSDGTNTEAFF
>TRBD2|TRBJ2-7|NA|TRBV2
TGTGCCAGCAGTGAATACGCTAGCGGAATTGGAGAGCAGTACTTC
CASSEYASGIGEQYF